This TCR beta chain was profiled in a study of prognosis after radiotherapy for stage I lung cancer. Germline V gene sequence: CDR1 SGHKS, CDR2 YYEKEE (reference sequence). V lost 4 bases to trimming and J lost 3 bases, with 22 bases between them. The CDR3 covers 17 residues. This clonotype appeared many times. Two-round multiplex PCR, the amplification method, yielded TCR beta CDR3 from genomic DNA. Round-one PCR had primers specific to each TRBV and TRBJ gene. TCRdb re-analysed the multiplex PCR reads in MiXCR, keeping a single row per CDR3 protein. The sample yields 12,000 or so distinct CDR3 sequences, approximately 40% seen once.

This chain uses TRBV5-5 with TRBJ1-2; D not certain. This receptor was taken from a donor at least 50 years old with non-small cell lung cancer. Source: PBMCs, taken before or after stereotactic body radiation therapy (not recorded which). This CDR3 is CASSRLEYSRRDYGYTF. CDR3 nucleotide sequence: TGTGCCAGCAGCCGGCTGGAATACAGCCGACGGGACTATGGCTACACCTTC.